The 16 T cell receptor beta chains reported below all come from one sample, sequenced in a study of T cells in Graves' hyperthyroidism and ophthalmopathy. TCR beta CDR3 regions were amplified from RNA transcripts. The study used the HTBI primer set for a first-round RT-PCR of the TCR CDR3. TCRdb itself ran the multiplex PCR reads through MiXCR, one entry per CDR3 protein. Of roughly 380,000 distinct CDR3 sequences in the sample, about 14% were seen once. The sequencing input was blood. The receptors were sampled from a woman in her sixties or seventies with Graves' hyperthyroidism.

In its sample, this clonotype was seen many times. The rearrangement links TRBV20-1 to TRBJ2-1; D uncertain. Trimming cost V 0 bases and J 7 bases, with 13 bases left between them. The CDR3 runs to 14 residues. The germline CDR1 and CDR2 sequences are DFQATT and SNEGSKA (reference sequence). CDR3 protein: CSARDLVPKNEQFF. The CDR3 nucleotides read TGCAGTGCTAGAGATCTGGTCCCGAAGAATGAGCAGTTCTTC.

In the case of this clonotype: A read error likely explains this, since a far larger clone differs by one base. The genes are TRBV18 and TRBJ2-2; D might be TRBD2 (5 bases). The CDR3 totals 11 residues. In germline, CDR1 is KGHSH, CDR2 LQKENI. CDR3 DNA sequence: TGTGCCAGCTCACCGTCCGGGGAGCCGTTTTTT. The encoded protein is CASSPSGEPFF.

This clonotype was seen at least ten times. This chain connects TRBV18 to TRBJ2-7; D tentatively fits TRBD1 or TRBD2 (5 bases each). This CDR3 spans 14 amino acids. The V end lost 8 bases, the J end lost 1 base, and 15 bases lay between the germline ends. Germline CDR1 is KGHSH and CDR2 is LQKENI. The CDR3 nucleotides are TGTGCCAGCAGCCCACGGGACGGATCCTACGAGCAGTACTTC. Protein: CASSPRDGSYEQYF.

This clonotype was recorded a few times. The V gene is TRBV5-1, the J gene TRBJ1-1; D is perhaps TRBD1 (5 bases). CDR3 length equals 15 residues. V was shortened by 5 bases and J by 1 base, with 15 bases between the two germline ends. Germline assignment: CDR1 SGHRS and CDR2 YFSETQ. In DNA form, the CDR3 reads TGCGCCAGCAGACCGCAAGGACAACCGAACACTGAAGCTTTCTTT. Amino acid sequence: CASRPQGQPNTEAFF.

This clonotype occurred many times. The rearrangement links TRBV7-9 to TRBJ2-3; D unresolved. CDR1 and CDR2 from the germline V gene are SEHNR and FQNEAQ (reference sequence). V was clipped by 7 bases and J by 4 bases, with 12 bases between them. This CDR3 is 13 amino acids long. DNA for the CDR3: TGTGCCAGCACCGTACCAGCAGCAGATACGCAGTATTTT. Its protein is CASTVPAADTQYF.

This clonotype was detected a few times. The rearrangement links TRBV9 to TRBJ2-5; 7 bases agree with TRBD2. With 3 bases clipped from V and 5 bases from J, the junction kept 10 bases outside the gene matches. Germline values: CDR1 SGDLS, CDR2 YYNGEE. The CDR3 has 15 residues. CDR3 bases: TGTGCCAGCAGCGCTGGGGGAGGCGGGAGTGAGACCCAGTACTTC. It encodes CASSAGGGGSETQYF.

This clonotype came up a few times. The chain uses TRBV29-1 and TRBJ1-4, with D unclear. Germline V lookup: CDR1 SQVTM, CDR2 ANQGSEA. V was pared by 3 bases and J by 5 bases, with 10 bases between. The CDR3 sequence is 13 residues long. Written as DNA, the CDR3 is TGCAGCGTTGAGGAGGGATCCAATGAAAAACTGTTTTTT. This sequence encodes CSVEEGSNEKLFF.

This chain uses TRBV19 with TRBJ1-3; the D is unclear. Per the germline V gene, CDR1 is LNHDA and CDR2 is SQIVND (reference sequence). V lost 1 base, J lost 2 bases, and 6 bases lay in between. This CDR3 has 14 amino acids. CDR3 sequence (DNA): TGTGCCAGTAGTATAGCGGGAACTGGAAACACCATATATTTT. This sequence encodes CASSIAGTGNTIYF.

This clonotype was seen just once. The gene calls are TRBV11-2 and TRBJ2-3; D is undetermined. V lost 0 bases, J lost 2 bases, and 12 bases lay in between. This CDR3 region has 16 residues. Germline CDR1 SGHAT, CDR2 FQNNGV. For the CDR3, the DNA is TGTGCCAGCAGCTTAGACGGGTGGACCTACACAGATACGCAGTATTTT. Amino acids: CASSLDGWTYTDTQYF.

This clonotype was counted ten times or more. The CDR3 is CASSLVGGPNEKLFF. CDR3 nucleotides: TGTGCCAGCAGTTTAGTTGGAGGGCCTAATGAAAAACTGTTTTTT. The rearrangement uses TRBV28 and TRBJ1-4; D is undetermined. The CDR3 contains 15 residues. The germline V gene has CDR1 MDHEN and CDR2 SYDVKM. The V gene lost 2 bases and the J gene lost 3 bases, with 10 bases spanning the gap.

In its sample, this clonotype was seen many times. The chain joins TRBV28 to TRBJ1-1; D not certain. The ends were cut back, 8 bases at V and 8 bases at J, with 21 bases in the middle. The germline V gene encodes CDR1 MDHEN and CDR2 SYDVKM. The CDR3 covers 14 residues. The CDR3 bases are TGTGCCAGCCGATTTGAATCCGTTAGCGTCGAAGCTTTCTTT. Residues: CASRFESVSVEAFF. The variable domain in full, completed from reference TRBV28 and TRBJ1-1, reads DVKVTQSSRYLVKRTGEKVFLECVQDMDHENMFWYRQDPGLGLRLIYFSYDVKMKEKGDIPEGYSVSREKKERFSLILESASTNQTSMYLCASRFESVSVEAFFGQGTRLTVV.

This clonotype has ten or more counts. This chain uses TRBV18 with TRBJ2-3; D not certain. Germline CDR1 is KGHSH and CDR2 is LQKENI. The V end was cut by 2 bases, the J end by 3 bases, with 12 bases between. The CDR3 covers 15 residues. The CDR3 bases are TGTGCCAGCTCACCATACCGCCCCCCTACAGATACGCAGTATTTT. It translates to CASSPYRPPTDTQYF.

The chain employs TRBV30 and TRBJ1-1; TRBD1 might be the D (6 bases). Per the germline V gene, CDR1 is GTSNPN and CDR2 is SVGIG (reference sequence). With 8 bases removed from V and 1 base from J, the gap between germline ends came to 11 bases. The CDR3 covers 12 residues. CDR3 nucleotide sequence: TGTGCCAGCAGACAGGAGAACACTGAAGCTTTCTTT. Protein: CASRQENTEAFF.

This clonotype has a count of ten or more. The chain links TRBV2 to TRBJ1-4, with TRBD1 as a possible D gene (5 bases). Germline V lookup: CDR1 SNHLY, CDR2 FYNNEI. V lost 4 bases to trimming and J lost 0 bases, with 12 bases between them. This CDR3 has 16 amino acids. This CDR3 is CASSGPDTATNEKLFF. Written as DNA, the CDR3 is TGTGCCAGCAGTGGACCGGACACCGCAACTAATGAAAAACTGTTTTTT.

This clonotype was observed at least ten times. The chain recombines TRBV5-1 with TRBJ2-7; 8 bases are a match to TRBD1. V was clipped by 0 bases and J by 1 base; unmatched bases: 3. The CDR3 length is 15 residues. In germline, CDR1 is SGHRS, CDR2 YFSETQ. CDR3 in amino acids: CASSLGGQGSYEQYF. CDR3 coding DNA: TGCGCCAGCAGCTTGGGAGGACAGGGTTCCTACGAGCAGTACTTC.

This clonotype was picked up many times. This chain links TRBV7-6 with TRBJ2-7; D unclear. This CDR3 has 13 residues. The V and J ends lost 4 bases and 5 bases respectively, with 12 bases between them. Germline V lookup: CDR1 SGHVS, CDR2 FNYEAQ. Here the CDR3 DNA reads TGTGCCAGCAGCTCTCCCGCCAAGGACGAGCAGTACTTC. Its translation: CASSSPAKDEQYF.